Given below is one T cell receptor beta chain in context. Its antigen is unidentified. The data were taken from a study of cytomegalovirus exposure and HLA in healthy donors. Trimming took off 7 bases at V and 6 bases at J, with 13 bases between the two ends. CDR3 length equals 12 residues. The germline CDR1 and CDR2 sequences are SNHLY and FYNNEI. The PCR was carried out with 60 Vbeta primers and 13 Jbeta primers. In the original processing: Counted up in a later analysis, unique TCR beta chains came to about 80 million, with around 9.9 million shared. Some clones are missing from TCRdb's copy, which holds only in-frame ones; the method was immunoSEQ multiplex PCR. For V, J and clone size, that table is used; D and trimming come from the DNA. The sample contains fewer than 200,000 clones, approximately 80% of which appear only once. Broader study findings: An assumption of roughly uniform sequencing depth across donors underlay the presence/absence analyses. Data from an earlier analysis indicated that most TCR beta V segments were productive either about 87% or about 30% of the time. CMV serostatus alone was available as immune exposure information.

This chain links TRBV2 with TRBJ2-7; a possible D gene is TRBD2 (6 bases). The material sequenced was PBMCs. The origin of this receptor is a female donor in good health and CMV-seronegative. DNA of the CDR3: TGTGCCAGCACGACTAGAGGAGTCGAGCAGTACTTC. Translation gives CASTTRGVEQYF.